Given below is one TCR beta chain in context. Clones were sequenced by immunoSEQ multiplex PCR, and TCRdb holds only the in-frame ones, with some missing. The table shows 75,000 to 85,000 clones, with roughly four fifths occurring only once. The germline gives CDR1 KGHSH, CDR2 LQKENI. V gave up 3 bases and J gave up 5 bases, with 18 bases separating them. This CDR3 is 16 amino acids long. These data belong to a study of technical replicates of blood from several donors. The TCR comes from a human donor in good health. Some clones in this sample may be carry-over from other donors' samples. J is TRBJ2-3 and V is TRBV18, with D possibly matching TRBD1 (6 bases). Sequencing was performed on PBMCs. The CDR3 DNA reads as TGTGCCAGCTCACCTTCCGGGACATCCTCTGTAGATACGCAGTATTTT. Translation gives CASSPSGTSSVDTQYF.